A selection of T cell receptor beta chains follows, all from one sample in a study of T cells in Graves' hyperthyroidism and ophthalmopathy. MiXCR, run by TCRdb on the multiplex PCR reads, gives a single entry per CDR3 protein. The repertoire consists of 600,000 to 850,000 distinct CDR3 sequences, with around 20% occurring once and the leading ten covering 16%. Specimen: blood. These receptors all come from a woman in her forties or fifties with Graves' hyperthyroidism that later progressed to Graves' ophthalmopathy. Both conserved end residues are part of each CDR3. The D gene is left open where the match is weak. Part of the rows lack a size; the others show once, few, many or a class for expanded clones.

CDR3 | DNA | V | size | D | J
CASSLATGAGIDTQYF | TGTGCCAGCAGCTTAGCGACGGGGGCCGGTATAGATACGCAGTATTTT | TRBV11-3 | few | . | TRBJ2-3
CASSPQVYSDVNTEAFF | TGTGCCAGCAGCCCACAAGTCTACTCAGACGTGAACACTGAAGCTTTCTTT | TRBV9 | many | . | TRBJ1-1
CASSPGTGFFPEQETQYF | TGTGCCAGCAGCCCAGGGACAGGGTTTTTTCCGGAGCAAGAGACCCAGTACTTC | TRBV6-2/TRBV6-3 | . | TRBD1 | TRBJ2-5
CASSLRGPLAEAFF | TGTGCCAGCAGTTTACGGGGTCCTCTAGCTGAAGCTTTCTTT | TRBV27 | . | . | TRBJ1-1
CASSADRDRAYEQYF | TGTGCCAGCAGCGCCGACCGGGACCGGGCCTACGAGCAGTACTTC | TRBV7-9 | few | . | TRBJ2-7
CASSLLLAGGQSYNEQFF | TGTGCCAGCAGTTTGTTACTAGCGGGGGGCCAGTCCTACAATGAGCAGTTCTTC | TRBV12-3/TRBV12-4 | few | TRBD2 | TRBJ2-1
CASSYSPSEQYF | TGTGCCAGCAGCTACTCTCCCTCCGAGCAGTACTTC | TRBV2 | . | . | TRBJ2-7
CASSQVGTYQPQHF | TGCGCCAGCAGCCAAGTAGGAACCTATCAGCCCCAGCATTTT | TRBV4-1 | few | . | TRBJ1-5
CASRDRQGAGNQPQHF | TGTGCCAGCAGGGATAGACAGGGGGCTGGCAATCAGCCCCAGCATTTT | TRBV2 | many | TRBD1 | TRBJ1-5
CATSRDRMAGGGYTF | TGTGCCACCAGCAGAGATCGTATGGCAGGGGGTGGCTACACCTTC | TRBV15 | . | TRBD1 | TRBJ1-2
CASSQSNPGTGNYGYTF | TGTGCCAGCAGCCAGTCCAACCCCGGGACAGGGAACTATGGCTACACCTTC | TRBV14 | few | TRBD1 | TRBJ1-2
CASRPTENTEAFF | TGTGCCAGCAGGCCGACAGAGAACACTGAAGCTTTCTTT | TRBV7-9 | many | . | TRBJ1-1
CASSLVWKMNTEAFF | TGTGCCAGCAGCTTAGTATGGAAAATGAACACTGAAGCTTTCTTT | TRBV11-2 | many | . | TRBJ1-1
CASSTLGLAGALSNQETQYF | TGTGCCAGTAGTACCCTAGGACTAGCGGGGGCCCTATCAAACCAAGAGACCCAGTACTTC | TRBV19 | many | TRBD2 | TRBJ2-5
CSVQPGQGIFNTEAFF | TGCAGCGTACAACCGGGACAGGGGATTTTTAACACTGAAGCTTTCTTT | TRBV29-1 | . | TRBD1 | TRBJ1-1
CASSVGPAVGEQYF | TGTGCCAGCAGTGTAGGCCCGGCGGTGGGCGAGCAGTACTTC | TRBV2 | . | . | TRBJ2-7
CASRTETTNTEAFF | TGTGCCAGCAGGACAGAAACCACGAACACTGAAGCTTTCTTT | TRBV12-3/TRBV12-4 | . | . | TRBJ1-1
CASSPPAGFAEKLFF | TGTGCCAGCTCACCACCGGCAGGGTTCGCTGAAAAACTGTTTTTT | TRBV18 | few | . | TRBJ1-4
CASSQVTPLGNQPQHF | TGCGCCAGCAGCCAAGTCACGCCCCTGGGAAATCAGCCCCAGCATTTT | TRBV4-1 | few | . | TRBJ1-5
CASSLRGFTDTQYF | TGTGCCAGCAGCTTAAGGGGTTTCACAGATACGCAGTATTTT | TRBV11-2 | many | . | TRBJ2-3
CAWSEGQGALNEQFF | TGTGCCTGGAGTGAGGGACAGGGGGCGCTCAATGAGCAGTTCTTC | TRBV30 | . | TRBD1 | TRBJ2-1
CASSEGVGYGYTF | TGTGCCAGCAGCGAGGGAGTAGGGTATGGCTACACCTTC | TRBV7-9 | many | . | TRBJ1-2
CSVTSGGAGELFF | TGCAGCGTCACTAGCGGGGGGGCCGGGGAGCTGTTTTTT | TRBV29-1 | . | TRBD2 | TRBJ2-2
CASSSNLDNEQFF | TGTGCCAGCAGCTCCAACCTAGACAATGAGCAGTTCTTC | TRBV13 | many | . | TRBJ2-1
CAADSLDQDEKLFF | TGTGCCGCGGACAGCCTAGATCAGGATGAAAAACTGTTTTTT | TRBV2 | . | . | TRBJ1-4
CASSEAVDTEAFF | TGTGCCAGCAGTGAAGCGGTAGACACTGAAGCTTTCTTT | TRBV6-1 | few | . | TRBJ1-1
CASSSSAQETQYF | TGTGCCAGCAGCTCGTCAGCGCAAGAGACCCAGTACTTC | TRBV7-3 | . | . | TRBJ2-5
CATSRDFTGGMNTEAFF | TGTGCCACCAGCAGAGATTTCACAGGGGGTATGAACACTGAAGCTTTCTTT | TRBV15 | many | TRBD1 | TRBJ1-1
CASIRLAGVRDTQYF | TGTGCCAGCATCCGCCTAGCGGGGGTGCGAGATACGCAGTATTTT | TRBV6-1 | . | TRBD2 | TRBJ2-3
CASSQDQGWEKLFF | TGTGCCAGCAGCCAAGATCAGGGTTGGGAAAAACTGTTTTTT | TRBV3-1 | . | . | TRBJ1-4
CASSQDNPISTDTQYF | TGTGCCAGCAGCCAAGATAATCCTATAAGCACAGATACGCAGTATTTT | TRBV3-1 | many | . | TRBJ2-3
CASASRLGNEQFF | TGTGCCAGCGCGTCAAGACTGGGGAATGAGCAGTTCTTC | TRBV5-5 | many | . | TRBJ2-1
CSASRGSEKLFF | TGCAGTGCTAGCAGGGGCTCTGAAAAACTGTTTTTT | TRBV20-1 | . | . | TRBJ1-4
CASSLSNPLSYEQYF | TGTGCCAGCAGTTTATCGAACCCCCTCTCCTACGAGCAGTACTTC | TRBV27 | once | . | TRBJ2-7
CSARELAGGELFF | TGCAGTGCTAGAGAACTAGCGGGCGGGGAGCTGTTTTTT | TRBV20-1 | many | TRBD2 | TRBJ2-2
CASRIKSTGVGYTF | TGTGCCAGCCGAATTAAAAGTACAGGGGTCGGCTACACCTTC | TRBV27 | . | TRBD1 | TRBJ1-2
CASSYSSIGEWGSGNTIYF | TGTGCCAGCAGTTACTCGAGTATCGGGGAGTGGGGCTCTGGAAACACCATATATTTT | TRBV6-5 | few | . | TRBJ1-3
CSLAGGATDTQYF | TGTTCTCTAGCGGGGGGCGCGACAGATACGCAGTATTTT | TRBV6-1 | few | TRBD2 | TRBJ2-3
CASSFGRGGRDEQFF | TGCGCCAGCAGCTTTGGGCGGGGGGGCCGAGATGAGCAGTTCTTC | TRBV5-1 | many | TRBD2 | TRBJ2-1
CASSPPGTGYQPQHF | TGTGCCAGCAGCCCGCCGGGGACAGGGTACCAGCCCCAGCATTTT | TRBV7-9 | . | TRBD1 | TRBJ1-5
CSAGRLAGGLKETQYF | TGCAGTGCGGGTAGACTAGCGGGGGGGTTGAAAGAGACCCAGTACTTC | TRBV20-1 | few | TRBD2 | TRBJ2-5
CASSRRGEQETQYF | TGTGCCAGCAGCCGTCGGGGCGAGCAAGAGACCCAGTACTTC | TRBV13 | few | . | TRBJ2-5
CASEETQYF | TGTGCCAGCGAAGAGACCCAGTACTTC | TRBV6-1 | . | . | TRBJ2-5
CASSQPSQRGYGYTF | TGTGCCAGCAGCCAACCCTCGCAGCGCGGCTATGGCTACACCTTC | TRBV3-1 | . | . | TRBJ1-2
CASRVDRVNTEAFF | TGTGCCAGCAGAGTGGACAGGGTGAACACTGAAGCTTTCTTT | TRBV12-3/TRBV12-4 | many | TRBD1 | TRBJ1-1
CSARNRGVGYGYTF | TGCAGTGCTAGAAACCGCGGGGTCGGTTATGGCTACACCTTC | TRBV20-1 | many | . | TRBJ1-2
CASSSDGGTEAFF | TGTGCCAGCAGTTCGGATGGGGGGACTGAAGCTTTCTTT | TRBV27 | . | . | TRBJ1-1
CASSQGKRFSYEQYF | TGTGCCAGCAGCCAAGGGAAGAGGTTTTCCTACGAGCAGTACTTC | TRBV3-1 | many | . | TRBJ2-7
CASRPVEGARSNYEQYF | TGTGCCAGCAGGCCGGTGGAGGGGGCGAGGTCGAACTACGAGCAGTACTTC | TRBV2 | many | . | TRBJ2-7
CASSEVVTLSTDTQYF | TGTGCCAGCAGTGAAGTGGTGACTTTGAGCACAGATACGCAGTATTTT | TRBV2 | many | . | TRBJ2-3
CASSSPPEQYF | TGTGCCAGCAGTTCCCCTCCCGAGCAGTACTTC | TRBV6-2/TRBV6-3 | many | . | TRBJ2-7
CASSFPPQTGELFF | TGTGCCAGCAGTTTTCCCCCACAGACCGGGGAGCTGTTTTTT | TRBV12-3/TRBV12-4 | few | . | TRBJ2-2
CASSPGRFNQPQHF | TGTGCCAGCAGCCCCGGACGGTTCAATCAGCCCCAGCATTTT | TRBV7-8 | few | . | TRBJ1-5
CASTGENYGYTF | TGCGCCAGCACAGGGGAAAACTATGGCTACACCTTC | TRBV10-1 | . | . | TRBJ1-2
CAIGTGSGGANVLTF | TGTGCCATCGGGACAGGGAGTGGTGGGGCCAACGTCCTGACTTTC | TRBV27 | . | TRBD1 | TRBJ2-6
CASSSSGLAGTDTQYF | TGTGCCAGCAGCTCCTCAGGCCTAGCGGGCACAGATACGCAGTATTTT | TRBV13 | . | TRBD2 | TRBJ2-3
CASSQVDGTNYGYTF | TGTGCCAGCAGCCAAGTGGACGGAACTAACTATGGCTACACCTTC | TRBV14 | many | . | TRBJ1-2